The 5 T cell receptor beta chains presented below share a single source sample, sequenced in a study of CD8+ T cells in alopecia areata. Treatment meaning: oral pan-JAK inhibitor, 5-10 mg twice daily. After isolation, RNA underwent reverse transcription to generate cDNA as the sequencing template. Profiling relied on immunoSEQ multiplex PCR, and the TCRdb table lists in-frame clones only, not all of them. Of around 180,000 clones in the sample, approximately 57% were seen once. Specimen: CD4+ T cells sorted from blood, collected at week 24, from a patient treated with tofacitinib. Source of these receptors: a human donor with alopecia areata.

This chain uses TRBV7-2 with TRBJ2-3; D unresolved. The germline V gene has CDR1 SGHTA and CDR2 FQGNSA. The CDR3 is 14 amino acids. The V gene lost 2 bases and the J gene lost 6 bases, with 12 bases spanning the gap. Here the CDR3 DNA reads TGTGCCAGCAGCTTAATCCTCCTCAAGGATACGCAGTATTTT. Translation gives CASSLILLKDTQYF.

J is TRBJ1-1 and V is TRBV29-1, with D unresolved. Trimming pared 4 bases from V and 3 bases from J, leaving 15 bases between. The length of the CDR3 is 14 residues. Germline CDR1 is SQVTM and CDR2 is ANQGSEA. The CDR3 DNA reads TGCAGCGTTGGCCCCCGTTTGTTGGACACTGAAGCTTTCTTT. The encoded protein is CSVGPRLLDTEAFF. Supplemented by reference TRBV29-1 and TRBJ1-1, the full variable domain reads SAVISQKPSRDICQRGTSLTIQCQVDSQVTMMFWYRQQPGQSLTLIATANQGSEATYESGFVIDKFPISRPNLTFSTLTVSNMSPEDSSIYLCSVGPRLLDTEAFFGQGTRLTVV.

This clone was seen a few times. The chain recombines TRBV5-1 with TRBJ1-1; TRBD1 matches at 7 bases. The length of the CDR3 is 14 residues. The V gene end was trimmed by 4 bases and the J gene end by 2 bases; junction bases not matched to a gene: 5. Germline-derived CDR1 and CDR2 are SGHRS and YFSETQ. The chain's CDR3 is CASSLTGVNTEAFF. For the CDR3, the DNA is TGCGCCAGCAGCCTTACAGGGGTCAACACTGAAGCTTTCTTT.

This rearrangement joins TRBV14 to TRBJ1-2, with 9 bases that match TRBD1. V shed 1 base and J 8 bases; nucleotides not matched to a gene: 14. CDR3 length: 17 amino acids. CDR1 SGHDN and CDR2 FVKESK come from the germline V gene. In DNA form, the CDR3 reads TGTGCCAGCAGCCAAGTCCCCATCATACAGGGGGCAGGCGGCTACACCTTC. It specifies CASSQVPIIQGAGGYTF.

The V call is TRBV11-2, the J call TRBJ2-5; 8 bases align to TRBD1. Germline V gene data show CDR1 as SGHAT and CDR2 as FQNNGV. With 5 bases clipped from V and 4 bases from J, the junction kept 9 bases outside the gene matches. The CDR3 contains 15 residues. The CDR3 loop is CASSAQTGGIETQYF. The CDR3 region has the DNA TGTGCCAGCAGCGCACAAACAGGGGGAATAGAGACCCAGTACTTC.